Listed here is a single TCR beta chain. As yet, its antigen is unknown. The sample is drawn from a study of identical twins. From germline, CDR1 is DFQATT and CDR2 SNEGSKA (reference sequence). The CDR3 covers 16 residues. J was trimmed by 9 bases and V by 3 bases; bases with no gene match: 8. Study outcomes and limitations: Twin sharing of out-of-frame TCR alpha was underestimated by models in monozygotic pairs.

Unique molecular identifiers were present on the cDNA, and a universal primer site came from template switching. From the 5' RACE reads, TCRdb called clonotypes with MiXCR, one entry per CDR3 protein. This table holds 1.5 million to 2 million distinct CDR3 sequences, under 35% found once. This TCR derives from a newborn girl in good health. The chain couples TRBV20-1 to TRBJ2-1; 16 bases match TRBD2. The material sequenced was cord blood. CDR3 amino acids: CSARLPGTSGRGEQFF. CDR3 in DNA: TGCAGTGCTAGGTTACCCGGGACTAGCGGGAGGGGTGAGCAGTTCTTC.